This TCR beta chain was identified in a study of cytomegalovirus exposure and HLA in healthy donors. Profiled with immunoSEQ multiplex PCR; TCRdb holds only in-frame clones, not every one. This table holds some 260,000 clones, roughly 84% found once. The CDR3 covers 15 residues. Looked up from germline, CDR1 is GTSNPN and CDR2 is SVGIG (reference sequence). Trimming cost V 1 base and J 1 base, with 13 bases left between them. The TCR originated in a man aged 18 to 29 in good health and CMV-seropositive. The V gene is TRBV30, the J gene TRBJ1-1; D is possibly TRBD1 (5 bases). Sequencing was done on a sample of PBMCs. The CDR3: CAWSGKLGQNTEAFF. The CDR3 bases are TGTGCCTGGAGTGGGAAACTTGGACAGAACACTGAAGCTTTCTTT.